Shown below are 25 T cell receptor beta chains from a single sample sequenced in a study of blood T cell repertoires in COVID-19. Generated by immunoSEQ multiplex PCR, the TCRdb table keeps only in-frame clones and is missing some. The sample records 150,000 to 200,000 clones, about 86% being singletons. Sequencing used peripheral blood. The receptors derive from an elderly woman with acute or convalescent COVID-19.

This chain uses TRBV3-1 (or the pseudogene TRBV3-2) with TRBJ2-7, with unresolved D. This CDR3 contains 14 residues. Germline CDR1 is LGHDT and CDR2 is YNNKEL (reference sequence). V was shortened by 2 bases and J by 0 bases, with 8 bases between the two germline ends. This CDR3 reads CASSQMRLSYEQYF. The DNA for the CDR3 is TGTGCCAGCAGCCAAATGAGGCTCTCCTACGAGCAGTACTTC.

V usage is TRBV28 and J usage is TRBJ2-2; D not certain. The CDR3 covers 11 residues. Deletions cut 5 bases from V and 8 bases from J, with 6 bases between. Germline loops: CDR1 MDHEN, CDR2 SYDVKM. CDR3 sequence reads: CASSRRGELFF. CDR3 in DNA: TGTGCCAGCAGTCGCCGGGGGGAGCTGTTTTTT. Full variable domain (outside the CDR3, taken from reference TRBV28 and TRBJ2-2): DVKVTQSSRYLVKRTGEKVFLECVQDMDHENMFWYRQDPGLGLRLIYFSYDVKMKEKGDIPEGYSVSREKKERFSLILESASTNQTSMYLCASSRRGELFFGEGSRLTVL.

V is TRBV11-2 and J is TRBJ1-4, with D maybe TRBD1 (6 bases). Trimming removed 6 bases from V and 6 bases from J, with 14 bases in between. The germline CDR1 and CDR2 sequences are SGHAT and FQNNGV. CDR3 length: 14 residues. The CDR3 region has the DNA TGTGCCAGCAGTCCCTCGGGGACATATGAAAAACTGTTTTTT. Encoded protein: CASSPSGTYEKLFF.

V is TRBV7-3 and J is TRBJ2-3; a weak D match, TRBD2 (6 bases). There are 16 residues in the CDR3. The V gene's germline CDR1 is SGHTA and CDR2 FQGTGA. Trimming stripped 2 bases from V and 2 bases from J, with 14 bases between. CDR3 residues: CASSLAGSLHTDTQYF. In nucleotides, the CDR3 is TGTGCCAGCAGCTTAGCCGGGAGTTTACACACAGATACGCAGTATTTT.

In its sample, this clone was seen a few times. The CDR3 nucleotides read TGCGCCAGCATCCTTGGGACTAGCGGGAGAGGCCCAGATACGCAGTATTTT. This translates into CASILGTSGRGPDTQYF. This chain joins TRBV5-1 and TRBJ2-3; TRBD2 aligns across 14 bases. Germline CDR1 SGHRS, CDR2 YFSETQ. This CDR3 has 17 residues. The trim removed 6 bases at V and 4 bases at J, leaving 10 bases unmatched.

This chain links TRBV5-1 with TRBJ1-4, with D perhaps TRBD1 (6 bases). V gave up 0 bases and J gave up 6 bases, with 12 bases separating them. The CDR3 sequence is 15 residues long. Germline-derived CDR1 and CDR2 are SGHRS and YFSETQ. The CDR3 sequence: CASSLEAGADEKLFF. The CDR3 DNA is TGCGCCAGCAGCTTGGAGGCAGGGGCGGATGAAAAACTGTTTTTT.

This clone was recorded at least ten times. CDR3 nucleotide sequence: TGCGCCAGCAGCCACCTTGGACTAGCGGGAGGGCCTGGATCCGTCGGCACAGATACGCAGTATTTT. As protein: CASSHLGLAGGPGSVGTDTQYF. The V call is TRBV4-1, the J call TRBJ2-3, with 15 bases that match TRBD2. Trimming removed 3 bases from V and 1 base from J; junction bases left unmatched: 17. This CDR3 region has 22 residues. Looked up from germline, CDR1 is MGHRA and CDR2 is YSYEKL.

The chain is built from TRBV28 and TRBJ1-5; D gene unclear. Germline V gives CDR1 MDHEN, CDR2 SYDVKM. The germline V and J ends were trimmed by 2 bases and 2 bases, with 16 bases remaining between them. The length of the CDR3 is 17 residues. The CDR3 region is CASSLMMGSFGNQPQHF. DNA for the CDR3: TGTGCCAGCAGTTTAATGATGGGCAGTTTTGGCAATCAGCCCCAGCATTTT.

V is TRBV5-6 and J is TRBJ1-2; 9 positions agree with TRBD1. The CDR3 contains 12 residues. Germline V gene sequence: CDR1 SGHDT, CDR2 YYEEEE. Trimming cost V 5 bases and J 8 bases; bases outside gene matches: 4. CDR3 coding DNA: TGTGCCAGCAGTGATGGGACAGGGGGCTACACCTTC. Encoded protein: CASSDGTGGYTF. The full variable domain, in which reference TRBV5-6 and TRBJ1-2 provide the parts outside the CDR3, is DAGVTQSPTHLIKTRGQQVTLRCSPKSGHDTVSWYQQALGQGPQFIFQYYEEEERQRGNFPDRFSGHQFPNYSSELNVNALLLGDSALYLCASSDGTGGYTFGSGTRLTVV.

This chain connects TRBV7-2 to TRBJ2-5, with 13 bases lining up with TRBD2. V lost 5 bases, J lost 1 base, and 10 bases stayed unmatched. From germline, CDR1 is SGHTA and CDR2 FQGNSA. This CDR3 has 18 amino acids. The CDR3 coding sequence is TGTGCCAGCAGCCCCGGGACTAGCGGGAACCCCTTCCAAGAGACCCAGTACTTC. It encodes CASSPGTSGNPFQETQYF. Filled out from reference TRBV7-2 and TRBJ2-5, the complete variable domain reads GAGVSQSPSNKVTEKGKDVELRCDPISGHTALYWYRQSLGQGLEFLIYFQGNSAPDKSGLPSDRFSAERTGGSVSTLTIQRTQQEDSAVYLCASSPGTSGNPFQETQYFGPGTRLLVL.

The chain employs TRBV20-1 and TRBJ2-1, with 8 nucleotides matching TRBD2. V dropped 7 bases and J dropped 4; count of bases not matched to a gene: 0. Per the germline V gene, CDR1 is DFQATT and CDR2 is SNEGSKA (reference sequence). The CDR3 has 11 amino acids. CDR3 amino acids: CSVAGYNEQFF. The CDR3 DNA is TGCAGTGTAGCGGGATACAATGAGCAGTTCTTC.

This chain joins TRBV7-9 and TRBJ2-7, with D hard to call. This CDR3 is built from 13 residues. The germline V gene encodes CDR1 SEHNR and CDR2 FQNEAQ (reference sequence). The V end lost 6 bases, the J end lost 0 bases, and 9 bases lay between the germline ends. CDR3 protein: CASSSLISYEQYF. The CDR3 coding sequence is TGTGCCAGCAGTTCCTTAATCTCCTACGAGCAGTACTTC. The full variable domain, its missing parts supplied by reference TRBV7-9 and TRBJ2-7, is DTGVSQNPRHKITKRGQNVTFRCDPISEHNRLYWYRQTLGQGPEFLTYFQNEAQLEKSRLLSDRFSAERPKGSFSTLEIQRTEQGDSAMYLCASSSLISYEQYFGPGTRLTVT.

V and J are TRBV6-6 and TRBJ2-3; tentatively, D is TRBD1 (7 bases). This CDR3 region has 16 residues. V gave up 10 bases and J gave up 0 bases, with 20 bases separating them. Germline CDR1 MNHNY, CDR2 SVGAGI (reference sequence). CDR3 sequence: CANPRQGGQSTDTQYF. CDR3 coding DNA: TGTGCCAACCCGAGGCAGGGGGGACAAAGCACAGATACGCAGTATTTT.

This clone was detected once. CDR3 sequence: CASSFWARRETQYF. The CDR3 DNA follows: TGTGCCAGCAGTTTTTGGGCCAGGAGGGAGACCCAGTACTTC. The chain uses TRBV28 and TRBJ2-5, with D possibly TRBD2 on 5 matching bases. From germline, CDR1 is MDHEN and CDR2 SYDVKM. The germline V and J ends were trimmed by 3 bases and 5 bases, with 13 bases remaining between them. This CDR3 has 14 amino acids.

Remarks on this clone: Different DNA sequences within this sample yield the same CDR3. The chain joins TRBV3-1 (or the pseudogene TRBV3-2) to TRBJ1-2, with D perhaps matching TRBD1 (6 bases). This CDR3 contains 12 residues. CDR1 is LGHDT, CDR2 YNNKEL, per germline (reference sequence). Trimming stripped 3 bases from V and 7 bases from J, with 9 bases between. Here the CDR3 reads CASSQGAGGYTF. The CDR3 nucleotides are TGTGCCAGCAGCCAGGGGGCTGGTGGCTACACCTTC.

The chain uses TRBV5-1 and TRBJ1-3, with a weak D call TRBD1 (6 bases). Between the trimmed V and J ends, which lost 4 bases and 0 bases, there was a span of 11 bases. This CDR3 contains 15 residues. Germline assignment: CDR1 SGHRS and CDR2 YFSETQ. CDR3 sequence reads: CASSEQGPSGNTIYF. CDR3 coding DNA: TGCGCCAGCAGCGAACAGGGACCCTCTGGAAACACCATATATTTT.

The J gene is TRBJ2-3, the V gene TRBV11-2, with TRBD2 matching 8 bases. The ends lost 1 base at V and 4 bases at J; junction bases unmatched: 7. Germline V gives CDR1 SGHAT, CDR2 FQNNGV. The CDR3 length is 16 residues. CDR3 sequence: CASSLGRGRRADTQYF. For the CDR3, the DNA is TGTGCCAGCAGCTTAGGGCGCGGGAGGAGAGCAGATACGCAGTATTTT. The full variable domain, rest sourced from reference TRBV11-2 and TRBJ2-3, is EAGVAQSPRYKIIEKRQSVAFWCNPISGHATLYWYQQILGQGPKLLIQFQNNGVVDDSQLPKDRFSAERLKGVDSTLKIQPAKLEDSAVYLCASSLGRGRRADTQYFGPGTRLTVL.

The chain links TRBV5-5 to TRBJ1-5, with 9 nucleotides matching TRBD1. V dropped 3 bases and J dropped 6; count of bases not matched to a gene: 4. Per the germline V gene, CDR1 is SGHKS and CDR2 is YYEKEE (reference sequence). The CDR3 runs 14 residues. The CDR3 reads CASSWGQGGQPQHF. For the CDR3, the DNA is TGTGCCAGCAGCTGGGGACAGGGCGGTCAGCCCCAGCATTTT.

V usage is TRBV9 and J usage is TRBJ2-3; 9 nucleotides agree with TRBD2. This CDR3 contains 16 residues. Germline CDR1 is SGDLS and CDR2 is YYNGEE. V lost 0 bases and J lost 3; bases outside the gene matches: 5. The CDR3 nucleotides are TGTGCCAGCAGCGTAGAGGCTAGCGGGGCAACAGATACGCAGTATTTT. Protein product: CASSVEASGATDTQYF.

This chain joins TRBV2 and TRBJ2-7; D call uncertain. V dropped 5 bases and J dropped 5 bases, with 7 bases sitting between them. Germline loops: CDR1 SNHLY, CDR2 FYNNEI. The CDR3 contains 11 residues. CDR3 residues: CASSSVDEQYF. CDR3 sequence (DNA): TGTGCCAGCAGTAGCGTTGACGAGCAGTACTTC.

The chain carries TRBV5-5 and TRBJ2-2; D call uncertain. The length of the CDR3 is 14 residues. V was clipped by 3 bases and J by 2 bases, with 8 bases between them. Germline V lookup: CDR1 SGHKS, CDR2 YYEKEE (reference sequence). This chain's CDR3 is CASSYIFNTGELFF. CDR3 bases: TGTGCCAGCAGCTACATCTTTAACACCGGGGAGCTGTTTTTT.

The gene calls are TRBV28 and TRBJ2-5, with 8 bases matching TRBD2. This CDR3 contains 14 residues. Germline values: CDR1 MDHEN, CDR2 SYDVKM. V dropped 4 bases and J dropped 4; count of bases not matched to a gene: 5. CDR3 coding DNA: TGTGCCAGCAGTTCACGGGAGGGGCGAGAGACCCAGTACTTC. It codes for CASSSREGRETQYF.

This rearrangement joins TRBV7-2 to TRBJ2-1, with 10 bases matching TRBD2. The CDR3 length is 15 residues. CDR1 is SGHTA, CDR2 FQGNSA, per germline. V dropped 5 bases and J dropped 3; count of bases not matched to a gene: 4. CDR3 bases: TGTGCCAGCAGCGTTTCTAGCGGGAGCTACAATGAGCAGTTCTTC. This translates into CASSVSSGSYNEQFF.

The chain joins TRBV2 to TRBJ1-5, with D maybe TRBD1 (6 bases). This CDR3 region has 15 residues. V was cut by 4 bases and J by 2 bases, with 12 bases left in between. Germline V gives CDR1 SNHLY, CDR2 FYNNEI. This chain's CDR3 is CASSAQGRGNQPQHF. The CDR3 DNA reads as TGTGCCAGCAGTGCACAGGGACGGGGCAATCAGCCCCAGCATTTT. Supplemented by reference TRBV2 and TRBJ1-5, the full variable domain reads EPEVTQTPSHQVTQMGQEVILRCVPISNHLYFYWYRQILGQKVEFLVSFYNNEISEKSEIFDDQFSVERPDGSNFTLKIRSTKLEDSAMYFCASSAQGRGNQPQHFGDGTRLSIL.

This clone appeared a few times. V gene TRBV29-1 combines with J gene TRBJ2-1, with TRBD2 matching 13 bases. In germline, CDR1 is SQVTM, CDR2 ANQGSEA. V shed 6 bases, J shed 11 bases, and the junction held 10 bases outside the gene matches. The CDR3 spans 14 residues. CDR3 sequence: CSVKPGLAGVQQFF. The CDR3, as DNA: TGCAGCGTGAAGCCCGGACTAGCGGGAGTTCAGCAGTTCTTC.